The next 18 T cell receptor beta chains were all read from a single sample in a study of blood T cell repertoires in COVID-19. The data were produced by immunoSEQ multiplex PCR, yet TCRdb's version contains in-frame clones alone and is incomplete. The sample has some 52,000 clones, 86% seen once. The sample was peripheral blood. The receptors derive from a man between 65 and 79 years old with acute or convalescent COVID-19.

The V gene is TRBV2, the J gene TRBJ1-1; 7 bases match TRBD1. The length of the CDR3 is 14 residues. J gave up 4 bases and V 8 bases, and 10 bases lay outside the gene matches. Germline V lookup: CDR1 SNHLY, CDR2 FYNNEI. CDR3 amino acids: CASRDSAPVTEAFF. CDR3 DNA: TGTGCCAGCCGGGACAGCGCCCCGGTCACTGAAGCTTTCTTT.

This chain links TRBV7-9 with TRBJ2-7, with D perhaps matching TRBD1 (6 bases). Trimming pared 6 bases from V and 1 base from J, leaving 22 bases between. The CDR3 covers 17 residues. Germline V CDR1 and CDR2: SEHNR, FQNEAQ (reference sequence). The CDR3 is CASSPPARGGNSYEQYF. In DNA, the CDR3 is TGTGCCAGCAGTCCACCCGCTAGAGGGGGAAATTCCTACGAGCAGTACTTC.

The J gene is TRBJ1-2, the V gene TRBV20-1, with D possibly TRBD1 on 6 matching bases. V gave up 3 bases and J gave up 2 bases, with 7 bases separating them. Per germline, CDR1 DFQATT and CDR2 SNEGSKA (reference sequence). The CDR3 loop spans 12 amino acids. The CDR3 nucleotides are TGCAGTGCTAGTCAGGGGAACTATGGCTACACCTTC. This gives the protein CSASQGNYGYTF.

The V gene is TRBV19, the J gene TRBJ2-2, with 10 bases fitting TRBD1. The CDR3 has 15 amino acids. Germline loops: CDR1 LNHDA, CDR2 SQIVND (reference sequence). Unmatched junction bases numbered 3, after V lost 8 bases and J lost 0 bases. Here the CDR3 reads CASGTGVTNTGELFF. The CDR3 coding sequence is TGTGCCAGTGGGACAGGGGTTACGAACACCGGGGAGCTGTTTTTT.

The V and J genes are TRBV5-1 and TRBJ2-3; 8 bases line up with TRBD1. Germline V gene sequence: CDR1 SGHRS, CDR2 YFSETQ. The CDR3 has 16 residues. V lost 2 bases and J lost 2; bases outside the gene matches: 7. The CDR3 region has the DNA TGCGCCAGCAGCTTCCGGACAGGGCGAATCACAGATACGCAGTATTTT. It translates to CASSFRTGRITDTQYF.

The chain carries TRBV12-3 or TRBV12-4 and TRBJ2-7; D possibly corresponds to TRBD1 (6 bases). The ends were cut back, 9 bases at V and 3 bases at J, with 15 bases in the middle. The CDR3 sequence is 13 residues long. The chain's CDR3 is CASTDGQFYEQYF. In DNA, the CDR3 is TGTGCCAGTACTGACGGACAGTTCTACGAGCAGTACTTC.

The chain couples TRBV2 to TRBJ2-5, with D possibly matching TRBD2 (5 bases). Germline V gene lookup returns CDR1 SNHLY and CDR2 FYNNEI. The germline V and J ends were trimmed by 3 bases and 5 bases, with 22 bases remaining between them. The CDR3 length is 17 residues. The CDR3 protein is CASSDPERAPRGETQYF. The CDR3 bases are TGTGCCAGCAGTGACCCAGAAAGGGCCCCGAGAGGGGAGACCCAGTACTTC.

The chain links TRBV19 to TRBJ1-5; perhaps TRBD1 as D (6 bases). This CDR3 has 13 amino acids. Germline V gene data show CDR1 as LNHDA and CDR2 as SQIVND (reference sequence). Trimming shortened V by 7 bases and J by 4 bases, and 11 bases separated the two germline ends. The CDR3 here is CASTTQGNQPQHF. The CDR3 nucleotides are TGTGCCAGTACCACCCAGGGGAATCAGCCCCAGCATTTT.

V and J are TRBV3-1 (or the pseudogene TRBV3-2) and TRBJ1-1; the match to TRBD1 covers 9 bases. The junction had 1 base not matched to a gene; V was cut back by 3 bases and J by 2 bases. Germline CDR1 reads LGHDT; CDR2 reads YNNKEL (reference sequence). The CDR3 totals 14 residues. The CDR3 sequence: CASSQGQGNTEAFF. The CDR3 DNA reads TGTGCCAGCAGCCAGGGACAGGGAAACACTGAAGCTTTCTTT.

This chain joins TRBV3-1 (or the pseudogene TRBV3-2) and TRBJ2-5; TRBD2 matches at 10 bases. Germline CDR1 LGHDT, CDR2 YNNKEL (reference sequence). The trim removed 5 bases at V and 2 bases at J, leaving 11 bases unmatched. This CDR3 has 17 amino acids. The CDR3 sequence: CASSISSGGASQETQYF. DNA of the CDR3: TGTGCCAGCAGCATTTCTAGCGGGGGAGCGTCTCAAGAGACCCAGTACTTC.

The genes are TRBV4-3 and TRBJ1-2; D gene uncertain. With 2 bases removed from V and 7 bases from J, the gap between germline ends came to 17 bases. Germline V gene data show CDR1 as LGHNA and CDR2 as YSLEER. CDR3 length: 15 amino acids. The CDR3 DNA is TGCGCCAGCAGCCAAATGAAGAGGGAAGGGCTTGGCTACACCTTC. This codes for CASSQMKREGLGYTF.

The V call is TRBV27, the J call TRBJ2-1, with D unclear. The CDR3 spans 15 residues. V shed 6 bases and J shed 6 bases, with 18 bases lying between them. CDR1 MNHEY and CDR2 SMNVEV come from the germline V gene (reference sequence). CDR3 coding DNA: TGTGCCAGCAGCCCTAGACGACCAGCAACCAATGAGCAGTTCTTC. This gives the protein CASSPRRPATNEQFF.

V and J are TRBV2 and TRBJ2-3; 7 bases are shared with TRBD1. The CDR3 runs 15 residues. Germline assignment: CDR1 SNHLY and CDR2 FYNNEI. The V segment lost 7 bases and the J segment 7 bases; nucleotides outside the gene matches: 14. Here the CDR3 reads CASTNRDSSLYTQYF. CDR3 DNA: TGTGCCAGCACTAACCGGGACAGTAGTTTGTATACGCAGTATTTT.

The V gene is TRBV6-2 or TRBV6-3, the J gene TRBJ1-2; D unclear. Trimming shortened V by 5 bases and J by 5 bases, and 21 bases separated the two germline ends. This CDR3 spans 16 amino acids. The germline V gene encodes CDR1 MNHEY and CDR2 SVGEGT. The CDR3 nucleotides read TGTGCCAGCAGTCCCACAGCGACCCCACGAGGGTATGGCTACACCTTC. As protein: CASSPTATPRGYGYTF.

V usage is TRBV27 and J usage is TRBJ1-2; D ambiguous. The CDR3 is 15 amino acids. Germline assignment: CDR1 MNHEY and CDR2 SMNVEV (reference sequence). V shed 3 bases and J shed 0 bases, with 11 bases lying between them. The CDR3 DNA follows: TGTGCCAGCAGTTTTCGACGGCTAGCTAACTATGGCTACACCTTC. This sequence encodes CASSFRRLANYGYTF.

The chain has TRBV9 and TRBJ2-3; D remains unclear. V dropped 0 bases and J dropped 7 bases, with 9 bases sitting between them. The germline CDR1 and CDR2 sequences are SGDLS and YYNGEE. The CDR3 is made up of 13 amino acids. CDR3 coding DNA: TGTGCCAGCAGCGTAGAACACCATAATACGCAGTATTTT. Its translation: CASSVEHHNTQYF.

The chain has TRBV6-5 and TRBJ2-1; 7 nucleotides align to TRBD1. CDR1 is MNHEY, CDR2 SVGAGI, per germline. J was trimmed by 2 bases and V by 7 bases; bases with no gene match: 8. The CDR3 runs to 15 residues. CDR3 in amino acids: CASTYPGQPYNEQFF. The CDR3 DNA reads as TGTGCCAGCACCTATCCGGGACAGCCCTACAATGAGCAGTTCTTC.

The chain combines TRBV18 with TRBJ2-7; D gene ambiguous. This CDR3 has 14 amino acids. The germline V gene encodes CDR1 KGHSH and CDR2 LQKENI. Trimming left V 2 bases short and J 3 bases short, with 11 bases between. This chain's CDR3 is CASSPYGDLYEQYF. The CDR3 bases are TGTGCCAGCTCACCATACGGAGACCTCTACGAGCAGTACTTC. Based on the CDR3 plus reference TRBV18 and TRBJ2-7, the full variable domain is NAGVMQNPRHLVRRRGQEARLRCSPMKGHSHVYWYRQLPEEGLKFMVYLQKENIIDESGMPKERFSAEFPKEGPSILRIQQVVRGDSAAYFCASSPYGDLYEQYFGPGTRLTVT.